The clone carrying this TCR beta chain was recorded at least ten times. The target antigen is unknown. This entry comes from a study of identical twins. Broader study findings: A lower insertion count was a feature of abundant cord blood beta clonotypes, with no such feature in memory repertoires.

MiXCR was run by TCRdb on the 5' RACE reads, yielding one entry per CDR3 protein. There are about 520,000 distinct CDR3 sequences in the sample; around 20% occur only once, and under 0.95% lies in the top ten. V lost 2 bases and J 0 bases, leaving 6 bases between the germline ends. The CDR3 length is 14 residues. This sample was also put to use in a study of T cells expressing NK-cell markers. According to that study: CD3+CD56+NKG2C+, CD3+CD56+NKG2C- and CD3+CD56-NKG2C+ T cells, once sorted, supplied the TCR beta repertoires.

V and J are TRBV12-3 or TRBV12-4 and TRBJ2-3; D ambiguous. This clonotype originated in a young woman in good health. The specimen was CD4+ T cells sorted from blood. The CDR3 bases are TGTGCCAGCAGTTTACCCCACAGCACAGATACGCAGTATTTT. Protein sequence: CASSLPHSTDTQYF.